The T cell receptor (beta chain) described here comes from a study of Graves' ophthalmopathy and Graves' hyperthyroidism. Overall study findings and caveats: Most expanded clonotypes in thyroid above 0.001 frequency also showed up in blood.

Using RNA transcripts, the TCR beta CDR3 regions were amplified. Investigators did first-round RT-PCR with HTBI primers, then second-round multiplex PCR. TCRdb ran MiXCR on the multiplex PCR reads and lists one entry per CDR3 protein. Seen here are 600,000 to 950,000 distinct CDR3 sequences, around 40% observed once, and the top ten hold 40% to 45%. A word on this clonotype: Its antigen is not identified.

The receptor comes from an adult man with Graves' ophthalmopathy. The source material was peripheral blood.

CDR3: CASRNPPRTYLNTEAFF. DNA for the CDR3: TGTGCCAGCAGAAACCCCCCTCGGACGTATCTGAACACTGAAGCTTTCTTT. The chain uses TRBV2 and TRBJ1-1; no firm D call. Germline-derived CDR1 and CDR2 are SNHLY and FYNNEI. This CDR3 has 17 residues. The ends were cut back, 6 bases at V and 0 bases at J, with 20 bases in the middle.